The source of this T cell receptor (beta chain) is a study of T cells after posttransplantation cyclophosphamide. The germline V gene encodes CDR1 SGHRS and CDR2 YFSETQ. V dropped 0 bases and J dropped 2 bases, with 11 bases sitting between them. The CDR3 totals 15 residues. Some clones are missing from TCRdb's copy, which holds only in-frame ones; the method was immunoSEQ multiplex PCR. The table lists about 47,000 clones, about 91% of them singletons, with 3% to 3.5% in the top ten. Study-wide points: Recipient CMV seropositivity and CMV reactivation strongly tracked TRB clonality.

To note about this clone: Its antigen remains unidentified.

The receptor was derived from a woman aged 45 to 65 in good health and a related stem cell transplant donor. The source material was PBMCs. The chain uses TRBV5-1 and TRBJ2-5; D gene ambiguous. CDR3 region: CASSLAGRSQETQYF. CDR3 DNA sequence: TGCGCCAGCAGCTTGGCAGGCAGGTCACAAGAGACCCAGTACTTC.